This TCR beta chain was identified during a study of CD8+ T cells in alopecia areata. Study at large: The study gave treated patients oral tofacitinib at 5 to 10 mg twice daily.

Investigators isolated RNA and reverse transcribed it into cDNA to act as the sequencing template. Clones were sequenced by immunoSEQ multiplex PCR, and TCRdb holds only the in-frame ones, with some missing. The sample consists of about 120,000 clones, around 49% of them appearing once. General observations from the study: Lesional scalp displayed greater clonality than normal scalp, most notably in alopecia totalis/universalis.

The germline CDR1 and CDR2 sequences are GTSNPN and SVGIG (reference sequence). V lost 2 bases and J 7 bases, leaving 12 bases between the germline ends. The CDR3 is made up of 12 amino acids. As for this clone: Its target is unknown.

The clonotype comes from a human donor with alopecia areata. V gene TRBV30 combines with J gene TRBJ2-7, with D unclear. The sample consisted of CD8+ T cells sorted from blood, taken at week 0. Written as DNA, the CDR3 is TGTGCCTGGAGTTGGACCACCCGGGAGCAGTACTTC. Translated: CAWSWTTREQYF.